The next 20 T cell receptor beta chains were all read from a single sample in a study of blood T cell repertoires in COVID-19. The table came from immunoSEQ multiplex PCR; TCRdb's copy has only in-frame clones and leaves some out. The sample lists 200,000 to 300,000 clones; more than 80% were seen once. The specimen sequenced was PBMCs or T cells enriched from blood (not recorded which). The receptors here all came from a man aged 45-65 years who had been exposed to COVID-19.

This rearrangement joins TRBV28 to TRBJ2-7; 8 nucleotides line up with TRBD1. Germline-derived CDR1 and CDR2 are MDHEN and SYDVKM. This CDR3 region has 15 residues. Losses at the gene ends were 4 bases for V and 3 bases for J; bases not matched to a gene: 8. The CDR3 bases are TGTGCCAGCAGTTCCCCGGGCAGGGGGCGCTACGAGCAGTACGTC. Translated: CASSSPGRGRYEQYV.

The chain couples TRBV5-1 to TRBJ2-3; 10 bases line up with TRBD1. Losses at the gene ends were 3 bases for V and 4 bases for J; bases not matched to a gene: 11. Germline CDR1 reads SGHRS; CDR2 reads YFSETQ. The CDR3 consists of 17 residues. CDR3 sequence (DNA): TGCGCCAGCAGCTCTTCGTCCGGGACAGGGGTAGCAGATACGCAGTATTTT. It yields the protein CASSSSSGTGVADTQYF.

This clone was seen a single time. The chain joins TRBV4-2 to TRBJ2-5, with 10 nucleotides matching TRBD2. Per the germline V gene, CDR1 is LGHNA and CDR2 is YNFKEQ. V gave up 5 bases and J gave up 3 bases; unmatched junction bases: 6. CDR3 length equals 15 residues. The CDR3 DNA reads TGTGCCAGCAGCTCCGGGACTAGCGAAAAAGAGACCCAGTACTTC. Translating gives CASSSGTSEKETQYF.

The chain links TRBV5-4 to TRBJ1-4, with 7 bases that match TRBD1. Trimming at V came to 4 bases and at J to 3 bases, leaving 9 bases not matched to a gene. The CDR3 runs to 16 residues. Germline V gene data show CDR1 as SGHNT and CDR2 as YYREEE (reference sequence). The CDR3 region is CASSPYPGTANEKLFF. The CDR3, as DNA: TGTGCCAGCAGCCCGTACCCCGGGACAGCTAATGAAAAACTGTTTTTT.

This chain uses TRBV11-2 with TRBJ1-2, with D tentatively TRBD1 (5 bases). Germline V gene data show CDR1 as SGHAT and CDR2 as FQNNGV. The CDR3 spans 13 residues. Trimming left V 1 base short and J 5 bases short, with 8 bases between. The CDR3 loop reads CASSLGEGYGYTF. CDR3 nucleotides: TGTGCCAGCAGCTTAGGGGAGGGGTATGGCTACACCTTC.

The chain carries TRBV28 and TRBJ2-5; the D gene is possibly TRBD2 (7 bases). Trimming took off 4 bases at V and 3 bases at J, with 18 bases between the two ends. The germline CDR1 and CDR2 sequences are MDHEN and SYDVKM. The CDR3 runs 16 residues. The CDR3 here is CASSSGGRARKETQYF. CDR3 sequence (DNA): TGTGCCAGCAGTTCGGGGGGCAGGGCCCGGAAAGAGACCCAGTACTTC.

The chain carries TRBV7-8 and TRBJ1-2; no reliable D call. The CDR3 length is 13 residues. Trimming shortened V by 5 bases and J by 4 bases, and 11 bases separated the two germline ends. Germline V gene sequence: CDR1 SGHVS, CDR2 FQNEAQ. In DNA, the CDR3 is TGTGCCAGCAGCAGCGCGGGGATCTATGGCTACACCTTC. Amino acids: CASSSAGIYGYTF.

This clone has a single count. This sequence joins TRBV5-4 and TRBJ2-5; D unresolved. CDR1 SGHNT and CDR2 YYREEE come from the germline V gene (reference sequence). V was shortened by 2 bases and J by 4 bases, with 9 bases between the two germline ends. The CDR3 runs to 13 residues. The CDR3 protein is CASSFEAPETQYF. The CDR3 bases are TGTGCCAGCAGCTTTGAGGCGCCAGAGACCCAGTACTTC.

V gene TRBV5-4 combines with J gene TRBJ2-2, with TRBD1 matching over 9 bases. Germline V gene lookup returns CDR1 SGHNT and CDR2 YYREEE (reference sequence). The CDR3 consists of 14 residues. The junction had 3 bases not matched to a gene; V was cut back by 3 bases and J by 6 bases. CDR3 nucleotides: TGTGCCAGCAGCTCCCGGGACAGGGCCGGGGAGCTGTTTTTT. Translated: CASSSRDRAGELFF.

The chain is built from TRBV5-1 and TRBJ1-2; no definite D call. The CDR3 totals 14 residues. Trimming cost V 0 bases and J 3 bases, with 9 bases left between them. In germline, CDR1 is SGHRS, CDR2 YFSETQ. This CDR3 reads CASSLGLTDYGYTF. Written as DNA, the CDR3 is TGCGCCAGCAGCTTGGGACTGACGGACTATGGCTACACCTTC. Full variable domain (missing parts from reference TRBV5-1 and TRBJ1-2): KAGVTQTPRYLIKTRGQQVTLSCSPISGHRSVSWYQQTPGQGLQFLFEYFSETQRNKGNFPGRFSGRQFSNSRSEMNVSTLELGDSALYLCASSLGLTDYGYTFGSGTRLTVV.

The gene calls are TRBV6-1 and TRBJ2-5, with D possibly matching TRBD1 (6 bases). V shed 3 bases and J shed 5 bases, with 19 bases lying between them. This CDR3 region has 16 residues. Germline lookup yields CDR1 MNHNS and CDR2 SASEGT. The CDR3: CASSDPPVTGSETQYF. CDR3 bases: TGTGCCAGCAGTGACCCCCCGGTCACAGGGTCGGAGACCCAGTACTTC.

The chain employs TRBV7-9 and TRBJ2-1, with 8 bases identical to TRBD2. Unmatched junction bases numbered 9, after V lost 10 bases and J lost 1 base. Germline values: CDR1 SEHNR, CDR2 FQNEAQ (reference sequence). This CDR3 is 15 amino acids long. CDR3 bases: TGTGCCACCAATAGTGCGGGGGGTTCCTACAATGAGCAGTTCTTC. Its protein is CATNSAGGSYNEQFF.

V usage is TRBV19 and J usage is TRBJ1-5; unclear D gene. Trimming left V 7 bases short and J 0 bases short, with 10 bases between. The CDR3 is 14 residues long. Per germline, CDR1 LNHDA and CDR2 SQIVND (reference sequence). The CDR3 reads CASKGGNSNQPQHF. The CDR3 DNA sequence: TGTGCCAGTAAAGGCGGGAATAGCAATCAGCCCCAGCATTTT.

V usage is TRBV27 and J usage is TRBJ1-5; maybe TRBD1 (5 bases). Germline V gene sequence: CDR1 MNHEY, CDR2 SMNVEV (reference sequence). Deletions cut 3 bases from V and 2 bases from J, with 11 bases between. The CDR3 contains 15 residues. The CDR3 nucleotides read TGTGCCAGCAGTTTCCGGGGGGTTGGCAATCAGCCCCAGCATTTT. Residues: CASSFRGVGNQPQHF.

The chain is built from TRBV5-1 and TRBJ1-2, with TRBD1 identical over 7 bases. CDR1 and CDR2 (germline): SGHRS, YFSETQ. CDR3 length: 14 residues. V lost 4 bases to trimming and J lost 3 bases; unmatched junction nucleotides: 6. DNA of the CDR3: TGCGCCAGCAGCATCGGACAGGCTGACTATGGCTACACCTTC. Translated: CASSIGQADYGYTF.

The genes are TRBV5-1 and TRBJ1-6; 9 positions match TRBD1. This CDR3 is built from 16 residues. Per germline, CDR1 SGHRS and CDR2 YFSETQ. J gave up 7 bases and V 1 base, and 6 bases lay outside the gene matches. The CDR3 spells CASSLWDRASNSPLHF. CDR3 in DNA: TGCGCCAGCAGCTTGTGGGACAGGGCCTCAAATTCACCCCTCCACTTT.

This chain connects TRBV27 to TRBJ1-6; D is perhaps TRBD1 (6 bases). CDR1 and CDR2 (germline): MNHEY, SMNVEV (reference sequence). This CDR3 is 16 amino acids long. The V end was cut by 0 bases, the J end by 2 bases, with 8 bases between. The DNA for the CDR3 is TGTGCCAGCAGTTTATCCCGGACAGCCTATAATTCACCCCTCCACTTT. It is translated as CASSLSRTAYNSPLHF.

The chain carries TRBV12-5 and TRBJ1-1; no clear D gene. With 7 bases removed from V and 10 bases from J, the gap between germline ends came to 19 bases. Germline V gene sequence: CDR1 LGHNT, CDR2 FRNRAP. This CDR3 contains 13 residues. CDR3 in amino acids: CASVPPAAVGAFF. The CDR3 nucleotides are TGTGCTAGTGTACCACCAGCGGCGGTCGGAGCTTTCTTT.

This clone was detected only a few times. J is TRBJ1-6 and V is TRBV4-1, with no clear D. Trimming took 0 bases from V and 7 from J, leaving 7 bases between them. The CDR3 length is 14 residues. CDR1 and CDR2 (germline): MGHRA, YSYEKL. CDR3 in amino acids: CASSQDPENSPLHF. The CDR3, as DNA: TGCGCCAGCAGCCAAGATCCTGAGAATTCACCCCTCCACTTT.

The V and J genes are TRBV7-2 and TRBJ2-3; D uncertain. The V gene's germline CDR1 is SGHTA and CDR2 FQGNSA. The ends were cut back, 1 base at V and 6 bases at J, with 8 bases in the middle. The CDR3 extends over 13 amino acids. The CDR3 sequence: CASSLERVDTQYF. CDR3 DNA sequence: TGTGCCAGCAGCTTAGAACGGGTTGATACGCAGTATTTT.